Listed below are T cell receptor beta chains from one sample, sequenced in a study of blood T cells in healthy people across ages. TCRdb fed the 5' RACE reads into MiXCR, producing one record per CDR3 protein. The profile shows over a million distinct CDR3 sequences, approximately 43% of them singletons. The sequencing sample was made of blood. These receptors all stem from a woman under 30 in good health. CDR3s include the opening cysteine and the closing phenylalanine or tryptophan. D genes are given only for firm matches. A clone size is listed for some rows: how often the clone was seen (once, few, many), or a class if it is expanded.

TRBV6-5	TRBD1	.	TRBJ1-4	TGTGCCAGCAGTTACGGGGGGACAGGGAGTGAAAAACTGTTTTTT	CASSYGGTGSEKLFF
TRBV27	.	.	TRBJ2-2	TGTGCCAGCAGTTTAGTTTCGGGGGCAGCCGGGGAGCTGTTTTTT	CASSLVSGAAGELFF
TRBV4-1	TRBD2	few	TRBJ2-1	TGCGCCAGCAGCCTCAAAGCGGGAGCGCCTCTCGAGCAGTTCTTC	CASSLKAGAPLEQFF
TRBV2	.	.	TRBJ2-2	TGTGCAAGCCGTGCCGGGGAGCTGTTTTTT	CASRAGELFF
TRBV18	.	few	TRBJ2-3	TGTGCCAGCTCACCATTTCGAACTAGCACAGATACGCAGTATTTT	CASSPFRTSTDTQYF
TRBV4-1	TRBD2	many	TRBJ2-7	TGCGCCAGCAGCCAATCGACTCCTAGCGGGGGGGCGTACGAGCAGTACTTC	CASSQSTPSGGAYEQYF
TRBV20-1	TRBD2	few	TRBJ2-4	TGCAGTGCTAGAGAAGGCCTAGCGGGGGGTTTGGAGCAGTACTTC	CSAREGLAGGLEQYF
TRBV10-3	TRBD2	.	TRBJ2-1	TGTGCCATCAGTGGGTGGACTAGCGGGAGCTTCAATGAGCAGTTCTTC	CAISGWTSGSFNEQFF
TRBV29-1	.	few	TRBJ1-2	TGCAGCGTTGCCCTTCGCCAGGGCTATGGCTACACCTTC	CSVALRQGYGYTF
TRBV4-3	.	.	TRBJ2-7	TGCGCCAGCAGCCAAGCTGAATTCGAGCAGTACTTC	CASSQAEFEQYF
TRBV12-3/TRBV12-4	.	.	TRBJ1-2	TGTGCCAGTTCAACGGGGCGGAACTATGGCTACACCTTC	CASSTGRNYGYTF
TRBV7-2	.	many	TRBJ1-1	TGTGCCAGCAGCTTGACTGGGAACACTGAAGCTTTCTTT	CASSLTGNTEAFF
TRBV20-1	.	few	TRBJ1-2	TGCAGTGCTAGAGGAAAATCTGAGGGGGCTAACTATGGCTACACCTTC	CSARGKSEGANYGYTF
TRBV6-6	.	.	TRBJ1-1	TGTGCCAGCGGGGTTCAGAACACTGAAGCTTTCTTT	CASGVQNTEAFF
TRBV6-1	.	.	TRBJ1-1	TGTGCCAGCAGTGAATTGAGAGGCGCTGGAGCTTTCTTT	CASSELRGAGAFF
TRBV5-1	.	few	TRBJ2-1	TGCGCCAGCATGGATAGGGCCATCAATGAGCAGTTCTTC	CASMDRAINEQFF
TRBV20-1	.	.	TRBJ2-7	TGCAGTGCTGGGGCTAGCGTTAGCTCCTACGAGCAGTACTTC	CSAGASVSSYEQYF